The rows below give T cell receptor beta chains drawn from one sample of a study of beta chain features in type 1 diabetes. Data came from immunoSEQ multiplex PCR; TCRdb stores just in-frame clones and leaves some out. The table records under 250,000 clones, 27% of them present only once. Material: central memory CD4+ T cells from blood. These receptors were taken from a man aged 30 to 39 in good health. CDR3s include the opening cysteine and the closing phenylalanine or tryptophan. D genes are given only for firm matches. Clone size is not always given. Where it is, it says once, few, many or a class for expanded clones.

size,V,D,J,CDR3,DNA
.,TRBV5-1,.,TRBJ1-6,CASSLATGSYNSPLHF,TGCGCCAGCAGCTTGGCCACCGGCTCCTATAATTCACCCCTCCACTTT
few,TRBV27,TRBD1,TRBJ1-4,CASTRTGGAGGDEKLFF,TGTGCCAGCACCCGGACAGGGGGCGCGGGAGGAGATGAAAAACTGTTTTTT
few,TRBV4-3,.,TRBJ2-3,CASSQERFTDTQYF,TGCGCCAGCAGCCAAGAGCGGTTCACAGATACGCAGTATTTT
few,TRBV9,.,TRBJ2-4,CASSAGDENIQYF,TGTGCCAGCAGCGCGGGGGACGAAAACATTCAGTACTTC
.,TRBV5-1,TRBD1,TRBJ1-6,CASSLGTGANNSPLHF,TGCGCCAGCAGCTTGGGGACAGGGGCAAATAATTCACCCCTCCACTTT
.,TRBV5-1,TRBD1,TRBJ2-7,CASSLGQGTHEQYF,TGCGCCAGCAGCTTGGGACAGGGCACCCACGAGCAGTACTTC
.,TRBV6-1,.,TRBJ2-7,CASTLRDEQYF,TGTGCCAGCACCCTCCGCGACGAGCAGTACTTC
.,TRBV30,TRBD1,TRBJ1-1,CAWSVLGQGAEAFF,TGTGCCTGGAGTGTACTCGGACAGGGGGCTGAAGCTTTCTTT
.,TRBV19,.,TRBJ1-1,CASSIVEGLEAFF,TGTGCCAGTAGTATCGTGGAGGGCCTTGAAGCTTTCTTT
.,TRBV5-6,TRBD1,TRBJ1-2,CASSLIRDSYGYTF,TGTGCCAGCAGCCTTATTAGGGACAGCTATGGCTACACCTTC
once,TRBV7-2,TRBD1,TRBJ2-3,CASSLDVGGQGGHTDTQYF,TGTGCCAGCAGCTTAGATGTGGGGGGACAGGGAGGCCACACAGATACGCAGTATTTT
few,TRBV7-2,.,TRBJ2-7,CASSPHPTSSYEQYF,TGTGCCAGCAGCCCCCACCCAACTAGCTCCTACGAGCAGTACTTC
.,TRBV18,.,TRBJ2-3,CASSPGQTDTQYF,TGTGCCAGCTCCCCTGGTCAGACAGATACGCAGTATTTT
.,TRBV28,.,TRBJ2-1,CASSRTRTEQFF,TGTGCCAGCAGCAGGACCCGGACTGAGCAGTTCTTC
.,TRBV7-6,TRBD1,TRBJ2-3,CASSSTGVNTQYF,TGTGCCAGCAGCTCTACAGGGGTAAATACGCAGTATTTT
.,TRBV28,.,TRBJ2-7,CASRTLSYEQYF,TGTGCCAGCAGGACACTCTCCTACGAGCAGTACTTC
.,TRBV18,TRBD2,TRBJ2-3,CASSPPRGSGGTDTQYF,TGTGCCAGCTCACCCCCCCGGGGTAGCGGGGGCACAGATACGCAGTATTTT
.,TRBV7-2,.,TRBJ2-7,CASSLESYEQYF,TGTGCCAGCAGCTTAGAGTCATACGAGCAGTACTTC
.,TRBV4-2,.,TRBJ1-1,CASSQERGNTEAFF,TGTGCCAGCAGCCAAGAGAGGGGGAACACTGAAGCTTTCTTT
.,TRBV20-1,.,TRBJ2-1,CSAREVREFF,TGCAGTGCTAGAGAGGTGAGAGAGTTCTTC
.,TRBV7-9,TRBD1,TRBJ2-5,CASSQGTGGETQYF,TGTGCCAGCAGCCAGGGGACAGGAGGAGAGACCCAGTACTTC
.,TRBV7-8,.,TRBJ2-7,CASSLSIGVPYEQYF,TGTGCCAGCAGCTTATCGATAGGGGTACCCTACGAGCAGTACTTC
.,TRBV7-2,TRBD1,TRBJ2-7,CASSLAQGVYEQYF,TGTGCCAGCAGCTTAGCACAGGGGGTCTACGAGCAGTACTTC
.,TRBV2,.,TRBJ2-7,CASSDFGRRPNYEQYF,TGTGCCAGCAGTGATTTCGGCAGAAGGCCTAACTACGAGCAGTACTTC
few,TRBV2,.,TRBJ2-6,CASSVGVSGANVLTF,TGTGCCAGCAGTGTAGGAGTATCTGGGGCCAACGTCCTGACTTTC
.,TRBV30,.,TRBJ1-4,CAWSVSATNEKLFF,TGTGCCTGGAGTGTTTCCGCAACTAATGAAAAACTGTTTTTT
.,TRBV7-2,.,TRBJ2-7,CASSPHPHEQYF,TGTGCCAGCAGCCCCCACCCCCACGAGCAGTACTTC
.,TRBV7-2,.,TRBJ1-2,CASSSTGSYGYTF,TGTGCCAGCAGCTCAACAGGGAGTTATGGCTACACCTTC
.,TRBV5-1,.,TRBJ2-5,CASSSSHGTETQYF,TGCGCCAGCAGCTCCTCACACGGGACGGAGACCCAGTACTTC
.,TRBV9,.,TRBJ2-3,CASSTHQGETDTQYF,TGTGCCAGCAGCACACACCAGGGTGAAACAGATACGCAGTATTTT
many,TRBV30,TRBD2,TRBJ2-7,CAWSGQGGSEQYF,TGTGCCTGGAGTGGCCAGGGAGGGTCCGAGCAGTACTTC
.,TRBV29-1,.,TRBJ2-6,CSVPGPNSGANVLTF,TGCAGCGTTCCGGGTCCGAATTCTGGGGCCAACGTCCTGACTTTC
.,TRBV27,TRBD2,TRBJ2-1,CASSEIAGGRDEQFF,TGTGCCAGCAGTGAAATAGCGGGAGGGCGGGATGAGCAGTTCTTC
.,TRBV5-5,TRBD2,TRBJ2-7,CASSLEVGGYYEQYF,TGTGCCAGCAGCTTGGAAGTGGGAGGGTACTACGAGCAGTACTTC
.,TRBV29-1,.,TRBJ1-1,CSVGGARNTEAFF,TGCAGCGTTGGAGGGGCACGGAACACTGAAGCTTTCTTT
.,TRBV7-2,.,TRBJ2-5,CATRPGSGETQYF,TGTGCCACCCGCCCTGGTTCGGGGGAGACCCAGTACTTC
few,TRBV2,.,TRBJ1-2,CARGAPGSYGYTF,TGTGCCAGGGGGGCACCAGGAAGCTATGGCTACACCTTC